The T cell receptor beta chain under discussion was sequenced for a study of PD-L1 blockade in urothelial cancer. Germline loops: CDR1 KGHSH, CDR2 LQKENI. CDR3 length: 13 residues. Trimming took off 2 bases at V and 2 bases at J, with 6 bases between the two ends. The repertoire was sequenced with immunoSEQ multiplex PCR; TCRdb's copy has only in-frame clones and lacks some. The table lists tens of thousands of clones, about four fifths of them singletons. Specimen: PBMCs, collected around atezolizumab (anti-PD-L1) treatment. The source is a man aged 65-85 years with urothelial cancer. The V call is TRBV18, the J call TRBJ2-5, with D possibly TRBD2 on 5 matching bases. The chain's CDR3 is CASSPEGQETQYF. CDR3 in DNA: TGTGCCAGCTCACCAGAGGGTCAAGAGACCCAGTACTTC.